The rows below give T cell receptor beta chains drawn from one sample of a study of blood T cell repertoires in COVID-19. The data were produced by immunoSEQ multiplex PCR, yet TCRdb's version contains in-frame clones alone and is incomplete. Of tens of thousands of clones listed, roughly 72% were seen once; the top ten hold 4.8%. Sequencing input: peripheral blood. The receptor set was obtained from a woman aged 65 to 85 with COVID-19, enrolled during active disease. Each CDR3 is given with its conserved first and last residue. Each record gives: V gene, clone size, CDR3 length, J gene, CDR3 protein. Expanded clones get a size class; other rows say once, few or many, or leave the size out.

>TRBV3-1/TRBV3-2|.|15|TRBJ2-3
CASSPSAVPGDTQYF
>TRBV5-4|.|16|TRBJ2-1
CASSIKTGGPSGEQFF
>TRBV4-1|.|14|TRBJ1-2
CASSYGQGDYGYTF
>TRBV6-6|few|12|TRBJ1-2
CASARDSYGYTF
>TRBV24-1|.|14|TRBJ1-1
CATSDLVMNTEAFF
>TRBV6-6|.|15|TRBJ1-5
CASSYMGASNQPQHF
>TRBV5-8|.|14|TRBJ2-5
CASCPTGGEETQYF
>TRBV5-5|.|14|TRBJ2-3
CASRPGVSTDTQYF
>TRBV10-3|.|14|TRBJ2-2
CAISASGGSGELFF
>TRBV19|.|16|TRBJ2-5
CASSIPGPRGEETQYF
>TRBV6-5|.|15|TRBJ1-2
CASSYSTGGNYGYTF
>TRBV20-1|.|11|TRBJ1-1
CSAPRQTEAFF
>TRBV2|.|14|TRBJ1-5
CASSLGQGGQPQHF
>TRBV11-2|once|18|TRBJ2-7
CASSYGVVAGDQSYEQYF
>TRBV5-1|.|17|TRBJ1-6
CASSLGLAGDGGSPLHF
>TRBV14|.|20|TRBJ2-1
CASSQAGTGGAYGRTNEQFF
>TRBV11-3|.|15|TRBJ1-1
CASSLRRGVNTEAFF
>TRBV7-2|few|14|TRBJ2-5
CASSLVGGEETQYF
>TRBV6-2/TRBV6-3|.|12|TRBJ1-1
CASSTGGTEAFF
>TRBV7-6|.|13|TRBJ2-3
CASWGGMPDTQYF
>TRBV7-2|once|14|TRBJ1-2
CASSLNRLNYGYTF
>TRBV7-2|.|17|TRBJ1-5
CASSLDPRRFSNQPQHF
>TRBV7-9|.|16|TRBJ2-3
CASSLTAGVGTDTQYF
>TRBV3-1/TRBV3-2|.|14|TRBJ2-7
CASSPPGGLYEQYF
>TRBV11-2|.|15|TRBJ1-6
CASSLEYRGNSPLHF
>TRBV27|.|14|TRBJ2-7
CASSLGQGAYEQYF
>TRBV7-8|.|14|TRBJ1-4
CASSSGTGSEKLFF
>TRBV3-1/TRBV3-2|.|15|TRBJ2-7
CASSHGPQVSYEQYF
>TRBV21-1|few|18|TRBJ1-4
CARGKQESKNCFFEKLFF
>TRBV5-1|.|15|TRBJ1-3
CASSSTGDSGNTIYF
>TRBV2|few|14|TRBJ2-1
CASSLRTGGGEQFF
>TRBV19|.|14|TRBJ1-1
CASSQTGRRTEAFF
>TRBV11-2|.|15|TRBJ1-1
CASSPRTGLNTEAFF
>TRBV6-1|.|16|TRBJ2-3
CASSELAGKPTDTQYF